The 31 T cell receptor beta chains below come from one sample, sequenced in a study of T cells in Graves' hyperthyroidism and ophthalmopathy. RNA transcripts served as the template for amplifying TCR beta CDR3 regions. TCR CDR3 underwent first-round RT-PCR with the HTBI primer set. TCRdb reprocessed the multiplex PCR reads with MiXCR, giving one entry per CDR3 protein. The data show roughly 580,000 distinct CDR3 sequences, more than 11% seen once. The sequenced sample consisted of blood. The receptors come from a woman aged 30 to 39 with Graves' hyperthyroidism that later progressed to Graves' ophthalmopathy.

This rearrangement joins TRBV7-9 to TRBJ2-3, with no clear D. This CDR3 comprises 15 residues. Per germline, CDR1 SEHNR and CDR2 FQNEAQ (reference sequence). The V end lost 0 bases, the J end lost 5 bases, and 12 bases lay between the germline ends. CDR3 amino acids: CASSLAAVIRDTQYF. The CDR3 nucleotides are TGTGCCAGCAGCTTAGCGGCAGTTATTAGAGATACGCAGTATTTT.

V usage is TRBV4-1 and J usage is TRBJ2-5; TRBD2 aligns across 9 bases. With 0 bases clipped from V and 10 bases from J, the junction kept 12 bases outside the gene matches. The CDR3 is 16 residues long. Germline V CDR1 and CDR2: MGHRA, YSYEKL. CDR3 DNA: TGCGCCAGCAGCCAAGAAAAGTCCGTAGCGGGAGAGGGCCAGTACTTC. It yields the protein CASSQEKSVAGEGQYF.

This clonotype was counted only a few times. The chain links TRBV4-1 to TRBJ2-7, with a weak D call TRBD1 (5 bases). The CDR3 totals 16 residues. The V end lost 1 base, the J end lost 4 bases, and 17 bases lay between the germline ends. The germline V gene encodes CDR1 MGHRA and CDR2 YSYEKL. CDR3 bases: TGCGCCAGCAGCCAAGGACAGACCAACTACGCGTACGAGCAGTACTTC. Translation gives CASSQGQTNYAYEQYF.

This clonotype turned up a few times. This rearrangement joins TRBV5-1 to TRBJ1-2; the D gene is possibly TRBD1 (5 bases). Germline V gene data show CDR1 as SGHRS and CDR2 as YFSETQ. The CDR3 has 14 amino acids. V lost 0 bases and J lost 7, with 13 bases in between. The CDR3: CASSLEGVGSGYTF. The CDR3 DNA reads TGCGCCAGCAGCTTGGAAGGGGTTGGATCTGGCTACACCTTC.

Remarks on this clonotype: A read error is possible here, since a much larger clone lies one base away. This rearrangement joins TRBV29-1 to TRBJ1-1, with D hard to call. Germline CDR1 reads SQVTM; CDR2 reads ANQGSEA. This CDR3 has 13 amino acids. V was cut by 5 bases and J by 3 bases, with 13 bases left in between. The CDR3 loop reads CSVHRAYDTEAFF. DNA for the CDR3: TGCAGCGTTCATAGGGCTTACGACACTGAAGCTTTCTTT.

This clonotype was counted at least ten times. The chain couples TRBV28 to TRBJ2-1; 7 nucleotides agree with TRBD1. J was trimmed by 6 bases and V by 4 bases; bases with no gene match: 9. From germline, CDR1 is MDHEN and CDR2 SYDVKM. The CDR3 sequence is 15 residues long. The CDR3 nucleotides are TGTGCCAGCAGTTCGTCGACAGGGTTGGTCAATGAGCAGTTCTTC. Amino acids: CASSSSTGLVNEQFF.

The sample holds many counts of this clonotype. This chain links TRBV12-3 or TRBV12-4 with TRBJ1-1, with D unresolved. With 3 bases removed from V and 3 bases from J, the gap between germline ends came to 11 bases. This CDR3 has 14 amino acids. This CDR3 is CASSFWSFDTEAFF. DNA for the CDR3: TGTGCCAGCAGTTTCTGGAGTTTCGACACTGAAGCTTTCTTT.

This chain uses TRBV25-1 with TRBJ1-1; D remains ambiguous. V was trimmed by 2 bases and J by 1 base, leaving 11 bases between them. CDR1 MGHDK and CDR2 SYGVNS come from the germline V gene. The CDR3 runs 15 residues. The CDR3 here is CASSEPWTENTEAFF. The DNA for the CDR3 is TGTGCCAGCAGTGAACCCTGGACGGAGAACACTGAAGCTTTCTTT.

This clonotype was detected ten times or more. This sequence joins TRBV14 and TRBJ1-2; TRBD1 might be the D (5 bases). The CDR3 extends over 11 amino acids. V shed 3 bases and J shed 8 bases, with 7 bases lying between them. The germline V gene has CDR1 SGHDN and CDR2 FVKESK. CDR3 loop: CASSQGGGYTF. DNA for the CDR3: TGTGCCAGCAGCCAGGGGGGAGGCTACACCTTC.

The table lists this clonotype with many counts. V is TRBV27 and J is TRBJ2-3; D is possibly TRBD2 (6 bases). V lost 6 bases to trimming and J lost 2 bases, with 15 bases between them. The CDR3 totals 15 residues. Germline loops: CDR1 MNHEY, CDR2 SMNVEV (reference sequence). CDR3 sequence reads: CASRASAPHTDTQYF. The CDR3 nucleotides read TGTGCCAGCAGGGCTAGCGCCCCACACACAGATACGCAGTATTTT.

This clonotype occurred many times. The chain uses TRBV12-3 or TRBV12-4 and TRBJ2-1; TRBD2 matches 10 bases. The CDR3 is 14 amino acids. The J segment lost 6 bases and the V segment lost 5 bases, leaving 4 bases of the junction unmatched. The CDR3 reads CASSPRTSGNEQFF. CDR3 DNA: TGTGCCAGCAGTCCCCGGACTAGCGGCAATGAGCAGTTCTTC.

At least ten counts were recorded for this clonotype. This chain joins TRBV19 and TRBJ2-1; D is undetermined. With 1 base removed from V and 7 bases from J, the gap between germline ends came to 11 bases. The CDR3 is 14 amino acids. Germline lookup yields CDR1 LNHDA and CDR2 SQIVND (reference sequence). CDR3 protein: CASSIGGGVNEQFF. In nucleotides, the CDR3 is TGTGCCAGTAGTATAGGAGGTGGCGTTAATGAGCAGTTCTTC.

This clonotype was seen a handful of times. The rearrangement links TRBV28 to TRBJ2-1, with D tentatively TRBD1 or TRBD2 (6 bases each). Germline CDR1 and CDR2: MDHEN and SYDVKM. V lost 5 bases to trimming and J lost 8 bases, with 16 bases between them. The CDR3 covers 14 residues. CDR3 sequence reads: CASSRRGGRYEQFF. The DNA for the CDR3 is TGTGCCAGCAGTCGCAGGGGAGGAAGGTATGAGCAGTTCTTC.

This clonotype showed up just a few times. The chain links TRBV7-9 to TRBJ2-7, with TRBD2 identical over 7 bases. The CDR3 sequence is 13 residues long. The germline CDR1 and CDR2 sequences are SEHNR and FQNEAQ (reference sequence). V trimming: 5 bases; J trimming: 6 bases; junction bases outside the gene matches: 7. The CDR3 sequence is CASSPTWEGEQYF. For the CDR3, the DNA is TGTGCCAGCAGCCCCACTTGGGAGGGCGAGCAGTACTTC. The full variable domain, in which reference TRBV7-9 and TRBJ2-7 provide the parts outside the CDR3, is DTGVSQNPRHKITKRGQNVTFRCDPISEHNRLYWYRQTLGQGPEFLTYFQNEAQLEKSRLLSDRFSAERPKGSFSTLEIQRTEQGDSAMYLCASSPTWEGEQYFGPGTRLTVT.

Many counts were recorded for this clonotype. The chain joins TRBV28 to TRBJ2-2, with 8 bases that match TRBD1. Germline V CDR1 and CDR2: MDHEN, SYDVKM. The CDR3 covers 18 residues. J gave up 0 bases and V 2 bases, and 8 bases lay outside the gene matches. DNA of the CDR3: TGTGCCAGCAGTTTAAGATCGGCCAGGGGGCCGAACACCGGGGAGCTGTTTTTT. It specifies CASSLRSARGPNTGELFF.

This clonotype is a singleton in its sample. The chain couples TRBV15 to TRBJ2-1; TRBD2 might be the D (5 bases). V lost 4 bases and J lost 10, with 17 bases in between. CDR1 is LNHNV, CDR2 YYDKDF, per germline (reference sequence). The CDR3 is 14 residues long. CDR3 nucleotides: TGTGCCACCAGCATCGAGGGAAAAGGTGGCGAGCAGTTCTTC. It codes for CATSIEGKGGEQFF.

This clonotype was observed a few times. The chain has TRBV19 and TRBJ1-3, with unresolved D. The CDR3 is made up of 14 amino acids. Germline assignment: CDR1 LNHDA and CDR2 SQIVND (reference sequence). Trimming cost V 5 bases and J 0 bases, with 8 bases left between them. In nucleotides, the CDR3 is TGTGCCAGTAGTGAGGACCTCTCTGGAAACACCATATATTTT. This translates into CASSEDLSGNTIYF.

This clonotype has at least ten counts. The rearrangement links TRBV24-1 to TRBJ1-2; TRBD1 aligns across 9 bases. The CDR3 consists of 14 residues. Germline lookup yields CDR1 KGHDR and CDR2 SFDVKD. The V and J ends lost 4 bases and 8 bases, in that order; junction bases with no gene match: 7. This CDR3 reads CATSDSLGTGGYTF. Here the CDR3 DNA reads TGTGCCACCAGTGACTCACTCGGGACAGGGGGCTACACCTTC.

Regarding this clonotype: Possible read error: a much larger clone is one base away. The V and J genes are TRBV27 and TRBJ1-1; D unclear. This CDR3 is 15 amino acids long. V gave up 5 bases and J gave up 2 bases, with 15 bases separating them. Germline V gene sequence: CDR1 MNHEY, CDR2 SMNVEV (reference sequence). CDR3 DNA: TGTGCCAGCAGTGGCAGCAGCCCGTTAAACACTGAAGCTTTCTTT. It specifies CASSGSSPLNTEAFF.

There are many counts of this clonotype. The V gene is TRBV5-5, the J gene TRBJ2-1, with 11 bases matching TRBD2. In germline, CDR1 is SGHKS, CDR2 YYEKEE (reference sequence). There are 16 residues in the CDR3. V shed 0 bases and J 4 bases; nucleotides not matched to a gene: 3. CDR3 sequence reads: CASSLVGTSGYNEQFF. CDR3 coding DNA: TGTGCCAGCAGCTTGGTGGGGACTAGCGGATACAATGAGCAGTTCTTC.

This clonotype was recorded a few times. This may stem from a read error, because a much larger clone lies one nucleotide away. The missing conserved phenylalanine or tryptophan at the end of this CDR3 makes a read error likely. The chain employs TRBV2 and TRBJ2-7; TRBD2 is a possible D gene (6 bases). Per germline, CDR1 SNHLY and CDR2 FYNNEI. Trimming removed 11 bases at V and 4 bases at J, with 18 bases between. The CDR3 contains 13 residues. CDR3 region: CADRGGGGYEQYL. The CDR3 nucleotides read TGTGCCGACCGGGGAGGAGGCGGGTACGAGCAGTACCTC.

This clonotype showed up many times. This chain connects TRBV28 to TRBJ2-7; no firm D call. The germline V and J ends were trimmed by 6 bases and 2 bases, with 8 bases remaining between them. The germline V gene encodes CDR1 MDHEN and CDR2 SYDVKM. The CDR3 totals 12 residues. The CDR3 nucleotides are TGTGCCAGCAGGGGTGTGCCCTACGAGCAGTACTTC. Its protein product is CASRGVPYEQYF.

The genes are TRBV5-1 and TRBJ2-7, with 7 bases lining up with TRBD2. The CDR3 runs 15 residues. The V and J ends lost 3 bases and 5 bases, in that order; junction bases with no gene match: 11. In germline, CDR1 is SGHRS, CDR2 YFSETQ. Written as DNA, the CDR3 is TGCGCCAGCAGCTCGGTAACGGGGGGAGTGCACGAGCAGTACTTC. Its protein product is CASSSVTGGVHEQYF.

Points on this clonotype: Compared with germline, one end of the junction differs, possibly owing to a read error. The chain links TRBV2 to TRBJ2-1; no definite D call. This CDR3 comprises 12 residues. The germline V gene has CDR1 SNHLY and CDR2 FYNNEI. Written as DNA, the CDR3 is TGTGCCGGCAGCCAACCTTACAATGAGCAGTTCTTC. Residues: CAGSQPYNEQFF. Looking up the rest from reference TRBV2 and TRBJ2-1 gives the full variable domain: EPEVTQTPSHQVTQMGQEVILRCVPISNHLYFYWYRQILGQKVEFLVSFYNNEISEKSEIFDDQFSVERPDGSNFTLKIRSTKLEDSAMYFCAGSQPYNEQFFGPGTRLTVL.

This clonotype was detected ten times or more. This chain links TRBV28 with TRBJ2-5; D ambiguous. The CDR3 is made up of 12 amino acids. V gave up 5 bases and J gave up 5 bases, with 9 bases separating them. Germline CDR1 is MDHEN and CDR2 is SYDVKM. CDR3 bases: TGTGCCAGCAGTCCCCTGGGGGAGACCCAGTACTTC. Its protein is CASSPLGETQYF.

Ten or more counts support this clonotype. The gene calls are TRBV20-1 and TRBJ2-1, with 15 bases aligning to TRBD2. Germline V gene sequence: CDR1 DFQATT, CDR2 SNEGSKA (reference sequence). The CDR3 has 17 residues. J lost 0 bases, V lost 3 bases, and 3 bases had no gene match. In DNA form, the CDR3 reads TGCAGTGCTAGGGGACTAGCGGGAGGCCGCTCCTACAATGAGCAGTTCTTC. Translation gives CSARGLAGGRSYNEQFF.

This clonotype was observed many times. The chain recombines TRBV24-1 with TRBJ1-2; D gene ambiguous. Deletions cut 2 bases from V and 4 bases from J, with 19 bases between. This CDR3 is built from 17 residues. Germline assignment: CDR1 KGHDR and CDR2 SFDVKD. CDR3 sequence: CATSDSKTPGDLYGYTF. The CDR3 DNA is TGTGCCACCAGTGATTCTAAAACGCCAGGTGACCTCTATGGCTACACCTTC.

This clonotype was counted a few times. J is TRBJ2-6 and V is TRBV27; possible D gene TRBD2, 6 bases. CDR1 and CDR2 (germline): MNHEY, SMNVEV (reference sequence). V was cut by 7 bases and J by 3 bases, with 7 bases left in between. The CDR3 runs to 13 residues. In DNA form, the CDR3 reads TGTGCCAGCACCGGGGGTGGGGCCAACGTCCTGACTTTC. It codes for CASTGGGANVLTF.

This clonotype was recorded at least ten times. The chain is built from TRBV7-3 and TRBJ2-3; D is perhaps TRBD1 or TRBD2 (7 bases each). This CDR3 has 17 residues. V was trimmed by 4 bases and J by 1 base, leaving 18 bases between them. The germline gives CDR1 SGHTA, CDR2 FQGTGA. CDR3 nucleotide sequence: TGTGCCAGCAGCTCCGCCCGACAGGGACTACGCACAGATACGCAGTATTTT. Translated: CASSSARQGLRTDTQYF.

This clonotype appeared many times. The chain couples TRBV28 to TRBJ2-3, with 7 bases lining up with TRBD2. This CDR3 spans 14 amino acids. Trimming took 6 bases from V and 0 from J; bases not matched to a gene: 3. The germline V gene encodes CDR1 MDHEN and CDR2 SYDVKM. CDR3 sequence: CASSISGSTDTQYF. CDR3 nucleotides: TGTGCCAGCAGCATTAGCGGGAGCACAGATACGCAGTATTTT.

This clonotype was picked up many times. The chain recombines TRBV28 with TRBJ2-1; 7 bases are a match to TRBD1. In germline, CDR1 is MDHEN, CDR2 SYDVKM. V dropped 3 bases and J dropped 5; count of bases not matched to a gene: 7. This CDR3 comprises 15 residues. CDR3 sequence: CASSLGTVTNNEQFF. The CDR3 DNA reads as TGTGCCAGCAGTTTGGGGACAGTAACAAACAATGAGCAGTTCTTC. The full variable domain, rest sourced from reference TRBV28 and TRBJ2-1, is DVKVTQSSRYLVKRTGEKVFLECVQDMDHENMFWYRQDPGLGLRLIYFSYDVKMKEKGDIPEGYSVSREKKERFSLILESASTNQTSMYLCASSLGTVTNNEQFFGPGTRLTVL.